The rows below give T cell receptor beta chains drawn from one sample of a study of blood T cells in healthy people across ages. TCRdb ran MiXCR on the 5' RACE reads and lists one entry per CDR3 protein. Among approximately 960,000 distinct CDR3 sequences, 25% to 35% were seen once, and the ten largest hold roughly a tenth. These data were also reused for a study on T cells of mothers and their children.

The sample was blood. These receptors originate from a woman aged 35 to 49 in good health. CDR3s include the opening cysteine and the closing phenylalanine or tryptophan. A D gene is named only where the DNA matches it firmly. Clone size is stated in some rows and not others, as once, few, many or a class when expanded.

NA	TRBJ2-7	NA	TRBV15	TGTGCCACCAGCAGAGATACGGGGCGGAGGAATGAGCAGTACTTC	CATSRDTGRRNEQYF
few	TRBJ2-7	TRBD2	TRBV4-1	TGCGCCAGCAGCTTCTCTAGCGGGGGCTCCTACGAGCAGTACTTC	CASSFSSGGSYEQYF
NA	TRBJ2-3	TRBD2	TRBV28	TGTGCCAGCAGTCGGACTAGAGGGGTAGATACGCAGTATTTT	CASSRTRGVDTQYF
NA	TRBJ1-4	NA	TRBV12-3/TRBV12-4	TGTGCCAGCAGTTTGATGGGTTCCTTGGGAGGCCGGGAAAAACTGTTTTTT	CASSLMGSLGGREKLFF
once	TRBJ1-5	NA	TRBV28	TGTGCCAGCAGTTTTCTAACAGGAAATCAGCCCCAGCATTTT	CASSFLTGNQPQHF
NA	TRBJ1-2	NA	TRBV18	TGTGCCAGCTCACCGGAGTCGAGCTATGACTACACCTTC	CASSPESSYDYTF
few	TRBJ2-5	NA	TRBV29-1	TGCAGCGCCGGCCGTGGGGCTAAGGGCCAAGGGACCCAGTACTTC	CSAGRGAKGQGTQYF
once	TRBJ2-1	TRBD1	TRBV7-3	TGTGCCAGCAACTTTGGTGACAGGGCCTACGATGAGCAGTTCTTC	CASNFGDRAYDEQFF
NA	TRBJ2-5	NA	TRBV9	TGTGCCAGCAGCGGGGGATTCAAGAGGGAGACCCAGTACTTC	CASSGGFKRETQYF
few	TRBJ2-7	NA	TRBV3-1	TGTGCCAGCAGCCACTTCAGGGGAATTGACATTGTCGAGCAGTACTTC	CASSHFRGIDIVEQYF
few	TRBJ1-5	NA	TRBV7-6	TGTGCCAGCAGCTCTGCTCGACATCAGCCCCAGCATTTT	CASSSARHQPQHF
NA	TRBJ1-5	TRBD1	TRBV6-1	TGTGCCAGCATTGGGGGGGTGGGACAGAGTGCTCAGCCCCAGCATTTT	CASIGGVGQSAQPQHF
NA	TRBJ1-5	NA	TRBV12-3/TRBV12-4	TGTGCCAGCTGTCAACAGGGTGGCCAGCCCCAGCATTTT	CASCQQGGQPQHF
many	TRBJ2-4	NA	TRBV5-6	TGTGCCAGCAGCGACCGGGCCGCTCTAAACATTCAGTACTTC	CASSDRAALNIQYF
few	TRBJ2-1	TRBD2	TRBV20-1	TGCAGTGCTAGAGAGAACTTAGCGGGGGGCACTACAATGGAGCAGTTCTTC	CSARENLAGGTTMEQFF
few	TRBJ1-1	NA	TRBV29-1	TGCAGCGTTGTTCAGGGTAGGGACACTGAAGCTTTCTTT	CSVVQGRDTEAFF
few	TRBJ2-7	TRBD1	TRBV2	TGTGCCAGCACTAAGGACAGGGGCCCGTACGAGCAGTACTTC	CASTKDRGPYEQYF
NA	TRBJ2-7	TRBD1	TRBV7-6	TGTGCCAGCAGCCCCTGGGACAGGGTTTACGAGCAGTACTTC	CASSPWDRVYEQYF
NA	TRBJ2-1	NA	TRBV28	TGTGCCAGCAGTTCCACGAGAGAGCAGTTCTTC	CASSSTREQFF
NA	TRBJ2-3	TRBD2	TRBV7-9	TGTGCCAGCAGCTCTAAACTAGCGGTCCTCACAGATACGCAGTATTTT	CASSSKLAVLTDTQYF
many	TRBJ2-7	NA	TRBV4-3	TGCGCCAGCAGCCCCGGGGAGCTAGTTACCTACGAGCAGTACTTC	CASSPGELVTYEQYF
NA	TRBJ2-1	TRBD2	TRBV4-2	TGTGCCAGCAGCCACGGACTAGCGGAAAACAATGAGCAGTTCTTC	CASSHGLAENNEQFF
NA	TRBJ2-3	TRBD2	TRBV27	TGTGCCAGCAGTCTAGGCCTGGGACTAGCGGGGGGAGGATCAGATGCGCAGTATTTT	CASSLGLGLAGGGSDAQYF
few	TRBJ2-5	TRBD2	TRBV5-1	TGCGCCAGCAGCCACGGGACTAGCGGGGCGGAAGAGACCCAGTACTTC	CASSHGTSGAEETQYF
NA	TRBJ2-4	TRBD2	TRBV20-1	TGCAGTGCTAGTGAAGGACTAGCTCTATCCGGCATTCAGTACTTC	CSASEGLALSGIQYF
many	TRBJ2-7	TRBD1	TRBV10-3	TGTGCCATCAGTTCTGACAGGGGAGACAGGTACGAGCAGTACTTC	CAISSDRGDRYEQYF
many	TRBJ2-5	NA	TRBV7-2	TGTGCCAGCAGCCCCCGGACAACTCCTAACCGGGAGACCCAGTACTTC	CASSPRTTPNRETQYF
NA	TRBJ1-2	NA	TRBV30	TGTGCCTGGAGTGTAACCCGAGGGCATAACTATGGCTACACCTTC	CAWSVTRGHNYGYTF
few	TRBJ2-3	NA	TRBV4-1	TGCGCCAGCAGCCAACTAGGCGTACGCACAGATACGCAGTATTTT	CASSQLGVRTDTQYF
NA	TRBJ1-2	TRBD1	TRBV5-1	TGCGCCAGCAGCCTGGGACAGGCCCAAAACTATGGCTACACCTTC	CASSLGQAQNYGYTF
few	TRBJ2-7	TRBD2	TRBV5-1	TGCGCCAGCAGCTTACCCGGACTAGCTCTCGAGCAGTACTTC	CASSLPGLALEQYF
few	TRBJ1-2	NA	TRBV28	TGTGCCAGCAGTGGGGGACACGCTCACTACACCTTC	CASSGGHAHYTF
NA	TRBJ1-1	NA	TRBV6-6	TGTGCCAGCAGTTCAAGCGGGAAATCCAACACTGAAGCTTTCTTT	CASSSSGKSNTEAFF
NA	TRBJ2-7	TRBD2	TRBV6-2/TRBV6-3	TGTGCCAGCAGCCCTGGACTAGCGGGGGTAGAAACCGAGCAGTACTTC	CASSPGLAGVETEQYF
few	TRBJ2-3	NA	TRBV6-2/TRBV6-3	TGTGCCAGCAGCCCCGGGCAGGGCCGACCGAAGGGTCAAGATACGCAGTATTTT	CASSPGQGRPKGQDTQYF
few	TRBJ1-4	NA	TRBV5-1	TGCGCCAGCAGCGAGGCGGGGCAGGGGCGTGAAAAACTGTTTTTT	CASSEAGQGREKLFF
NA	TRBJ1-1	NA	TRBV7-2	TGTGCCGGCAGCTTAGTTTATGCGGGTGGCACCTTGAACACTGAAGCTTTCTTT	CAGSLVYAGGTLNTEAFF
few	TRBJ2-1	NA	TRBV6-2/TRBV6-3	TGTGCCAGCAGTTATCCGACTGAGCAGTTCTTC	CASSYPTEQFF
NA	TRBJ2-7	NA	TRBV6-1	TGTGCCAGCAGTGAAGTTGGGCGTTGGGACGAGCAGTACTTC	CASSEVGRWDEQYF
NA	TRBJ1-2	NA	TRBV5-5	TGTGCCAGCAGCCTAGGGGTTGCTAGCTATGGCTACACCTTC	CASSLGVASYGYTF
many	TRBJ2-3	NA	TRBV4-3	TGCGCCAGCAGCCAAGATGGGTCGACAGATACGCAGTATTTT	CASSQDGSTDTQYF